The rows below give T cell receptor beta chains drawn from one sample of a study of blood T cell repertoires in COVID-19. The method was immunoSEQ multiplex PCR; TCRdb's version includes in-frame clones alone and lacks a portion of them. This table holds around 700,000 clones, 70% to 90% found once. Material: peripheral blood. Source of these receptors: a woman under 30 with acute or convalescent COVID-19. CDR3s include the opening cysteine and the closing phenylalanine or tryptophan. The D gene is left open where the match is weak. Size values are once, few and many counts, or a class for expanded clones, and some rows have none.

d_gene,j_gene,v_gene,abundance,CDR3nt,CDR3aa
.,TRBJ1-2,TRBV10-2,.,TGCGCCAGCAGTGATCTCAGGGGAACTAACTATGGCTACACCTTC,CASSDLRGTNYGYTF
TRBD1,TRBJ1-2,TRBV6-5,.,TGTGCCAGCAGCCGCCGGGGACAGACTAACTATGGCTACACCTTC,CASSRRGQTNYGYTF
.,TRBJ2-4,TRBV21-1,.,TGTGCCAGCAACAGTAGCGAACTAGCCAAAAACATTCAGTACTTC,CASNSSELAKNIQYF
.,TRBJ2-2,TRBV2,.,TGTGCCAGCAGAACAGACAGGAACACCGGGGAGCTGTTTTTT,CASRTDRNTGELFF
TRBD1,TRBJ1-1,TRBV25-1,.,TGTGCCAGCAGTGATCTCGACAGGGACACTGAAGCTTTCTTT,CASSDLDRDTEAFF
TRBD1,TRBJ2-7,TRBV29-1,.,TGCAGCGTTGAAAATTCGGAGACAGGGGGGATCCACGAGCAGTACTTC,CSVENSETGGIHEQYF
.,TRBJ1-1,TRBV6-5,once,TGTGCCAGCAGCCAGGACAGAAACACTGAAGCTTTCTTT,CASSQDRNTEAFF
TRBD1,TRBJ2-7,TRBV28,.,TGTGCCAGCAGTTTCATCAGGGGGCTTGCCTACGAGCAGTACTTC,CASSFIRGLAYEQYF
TRBD1,TRBJ1-6,TRBV5-1,.,TGCGCCAGCAGCACACCGGGACAGTCAAATTCACCCCTCCACTTT,CASSTPGQSNSPLHF
.,TRBJ2-2,TRBV7-2,.,TGTGCCAGCAGCTTAGTTCCAGATTACACCGGGGAGCTGTTTTTT,CASSLVPDYTGELFF
TRBD1,TRBJ2-2,TRBV3-1/TRBV3-2,once,TGTGCCAGCAGCCAGGGGACAGACACCGGGGAGCTGTTTTTT,CASSQGTDTGELFF
TRBD1,TRBJ1-3,TRBV6-5,.,TGTGCCAGCAGCTCACAGGGGGGAAACACCATATATTTT,CASSSQGGNTIYF
.,TRBJ2-7,TRBV20-1,.,TGCAGTGCTAGTAAGGCGGCGGGGGCGTCCTACGAGCAGTACTTC,CSASKAAGASYEQYF
.,TRBJ2-2,TRBV15,.,TGTGCCACCAGCAGAGACCCCTCAGGGGGGACCGGGGAGCTGTTTTTT,CATSRDPSGGTGELFF
.,TRBJ2-7,TRBV11-3,.,TGTGCCAGCAGCTTATACAGGGAAGGGAACGAGCAGTACTTC,CASSLYREGNEQYF
.,TRBJ2-3,TRBV7-3,.,TGTGCCAGCAGCTCCCAAAGGGGGGGTCGAGATACGCAGTATTTT,CASSSQRGGRDTQYF
.,TRBJ1-3,TRBV13,.,TGTGCCAGCAGCTTAGGCCTACGGGGTAACACCATATATTTT,CASSLGLRGNTIYF
TRBD1,TRBJ1-2,TRBV18,.,TGTGCCAGCTCACCACCGCTGGACAGGGACTATGGCTACACCTTC,CASSPPLDRDYGYTF
TRBD2,TRBJ2-7,TRBV4-3,.,TGCGCCAGCAGCCTAAGCGGGGGGCCCTACGAGCAGTACTTC,CASSLSGGPYEQYF
TRBD1,TRBJ1-2,TRBV7-9,.,TGTGCCAGCAGCTTAGTAGGGCCTAGACAGGGCCACTATGGCTACACCTTC,CASSLVGPRQGHYGYTF
TRBD1,TRBJ1-1,TRBV5-1,.,TGCGCCAGCAGCCAGACTAGGACAGGGTTCGGGAACACTGAAGCTTTCTTT,CASSQTRTGFGNTEAFF
TRBD1,TRBJ2-2,TRBV19,.,TGTGCCAGTAGTATGGAAGGCGGCCGGGACAGGGCGAACACCGGGGAGCTGTTTTTT,CASSMEGGRDRANTGELFF
.,TRBJ1-1,TRBV5-1,once,TGCGCCAGCAGGGTTCTCGGGGGCACTGAAGCTTTCTTT,CASRVLGGTEAFF
.,TRBJ1-2,TRBV30,.,TGTGCCTGGAATATGGGGGCCTATGGCTACACCTTC,CAWNMGAYGYTF
.,TRBJ1-2,TRBV29-1,once,TGCAGCGTTGCGCGGGGTGAGGACTATGGCTACACCTTC,CSVARGEDYGYTF
TRBD1,TRBJ2-7,TRBV28,.,TGTGCCAGCAGTTTGACAGGGCTGGGCTCCTACGAGCAGTACTTC,CASSLTGLGSYEQYF
.,TRBJ1-2,TRBV5-1,.,TGCGCCAGCAGCTTAGGGACAACTACTAACTATGGCTACACCTTC,CASSLGTTTNYGYTF